This T cell receptor (beta chain) emerged from a study of cytomegalovirus exposure and HLA in healthy donors. Study-wide points: Cytomegalovirus status was reportedly diagnosed by the classifier with high sensitivity and specificity. Many donors carried some public TCRs, although rarity characterized most TCR sequences. The investigators catalogued about 170 TCR beta chains as cytomegalovirus-associated.

Method: immunoSEQ multiplex PCR; TCRdb's copy keeps in-frame clones and lacks some. This table holds 150,000 to 250,000 clones, 65% to 90% found once. With respect to this clone: Its antigen remains unknown.

This receptor was identified in a woman aged 25 to 39 in good health and CMV-seropositive. The sample comprised PBMCs.

The chain's CDR3 is CASSQRTSFNEQFF. In DNA form, the CDR3 reads TGCGCCAGCAGCCAGCGGACTAGCTTCAATGAGCAGTTCTTC. The V gene is TRBV5-1, the J gene TRBJ2-1; 8 bases map to TRBD2. The junction had 6 bases not matched to a gene; V was cut back by 4 bases and J by 6 bases. CDR1 and CDR2 from the germline V gene are SGHRS and YFSETQ. The CDR3 length is 14 residues.